What follows are 13 T cell receptor beta chains derived from one specimen sequenced in a study of Graves' ophthalmopathy and Graves' hyperthyroidism. RNA transcripts were the source from which TCR beta CDR3 regions were amplified. The library came from an HTBI-primed first-round RT-PCR and a second-round multiplex PCR. TCRdb reprocessed the multiplex PCR reads via MiXCR and lists one record per CDR3 protein. The sample consists of 300,000 to 400,000 distinct CDR3 sequences, about a sixth of them appearing once. Sequences were obtained from peripheral blood. The receptors here all came from an adult woman with stable Graves' hyperthyroidism.

This clonotype was counted many times. The chain has TRBV3-1 and TRBJ2-5; tentative D call: TRBD1 (5 bases). Between the trimmed V and J ends, which lost 2 bases and 4 bases, there was a span of 14 bases. Germline V gene lookup returns CDR1 LGHDT and CDR2 YNNKEL (reference sequence). CDR3 size: 15 residues. The CDR3 reads CASSQLEGVGETQYF. The CDR3 nucleotides are TGTGCCAGCAGCCAACTGGAAGGGGTCGGAGAGACCCAGTACTTC.

This clonotype was detected ten times or more. V and J are TRBV19 and TRBJ1-5; possibly TRBD1 for D (5 bases). Germline V gene lookup returns CDR1 LNHDA and CDR2 SQIVND (reference sequence). CDR3 length: 14 amino acids. V lost 5 bases to trimming and J lost 5 bases, with 13 bases between them. The CDR3 here is CASSDLTDYQPQHF. DNA for the CDR3: TGTGCCAGTAGTGACCTGACAGATTATCAGCCCCAGCATTTT.

This rearrangement joins TRBV12-3 or TRBV12-4 to TRBJ2-1; D possibly uses TRBD1 or TRBD2 (5 bases each). This CDR3 has 14 residues. Trimming cost V 4 bases and J 8 bases, with 15 bases left between them. CDR3 nucleotides: TGTGCCAGCAGTTGGGACCACCATCCAGATGAGCAGTTCTTC. Residues: CASSWDHHPDEQFF.

The chain recombines TRBV12-3 or TRBV12-4 with TRBJ2-7; TRBD1 agrees at 10 bases. V shed 6 bases and J 2 bases; nucleotides not matched to a gene: 7. This CDR3 is 15 amino acids long. Here the CDR3 reads CASSDRGRVPYEQYF. Here the CDR3 DNA reads TGTGCCAGCAGCGACAGGGGGCGGGTCCCCTACGAGCAGTACTTC.

This clonotype was seen many times. The chain joins TRBV11-2 to TRBJ2-2; the D gene could be TRBD1 or TRBD2 (5 bases each). Trimming pared 5 bases from V and 3 bases from J, leaving 16 bases between. Germline assignment: CDR1 SGHAT and CDR2 FQNNGV. The CDR3 sequence is 16 residues long. The CDR3 here is CASSTKGTEDTGELFF. In nucleotides, the CDR3 is TGTGCCAGCAGCACTAAGGGGACGGAGGACACCGGGGAGCTGTTTTTT. Full variable domain (missing parts from reference TRBV11-2 and TRBJ2-2): EAGVAQSPRYKIIEKRQSVAFWCNPISGHATLYWYQQILGQGPKLLIQFQNNGVVDDSQLPKDRFSAERLKGVDSTLKIQPAKLEDSAVYLCASSTKGTEDTGELFFGEGSRLTVL.

This clonotype was counted at least ten times. This chain links TRBV12-3 or TRBV12-4 with TRBJ2-7; D may be TRBD1 (5 bases). Trimming removed 3 bases at V and 3 bases at J, with 9 bases between. The CDR3 loop spans 13 amino acids. CDR3 sequence (DNA): TGTGCCAGCAGTTTTTCCAGGGACTACGAGCAGTACTTC. It yields the protein CASSFSRDYEQYF.

This clonotype occurred many times. CDR3 amino acids: CASRWTSGVPYEQYF. The CDR3 DNA reads TGTGCCAGCAGATGGACTAGCGGAGTTCCCTACGAGCAGTACTTC. V is TRBV28 and J is TRBJ2-7; 10 bases are shared with TRBD2. Losses at the gene ends were 6 bases for V and 2 bases for J; bases not matched to a gene: 7. In germline, CDR1 is MDHEN, CDR2 SYDVKM. CDR3 length: 15 residues.

This clonotype has at least ten counts. The CDR3 is CASSQVWSVGELFF. The CDR3 region has the DNA TGCGCCAGCAGCCAAGTCTGGAGCGTCGGGGAGCTGTTTTTT. This chain uses TRBV4-3 with TRBJ2-2; D remains ambiguous. CDR1 is LGHNA and CDR2 is YSLEER in the germline V gene. V lost 1 base and J 7 bases, leaving 10 bases between the germline ends. This CDR3 has 14 residues.

In its sample, this clonotype was seen many times. This sequence joins TRBV6-2 or TRBV6-3 and TRBJ2-7; 7 bases map to TRBD1. CDR3 size: 15 residues. Germline V CDR1 and CDR2: MNHEY, SVGEGT. V shed 2 bases, J shed 0 bases, and the junction held 4 bases outside the gene matches. DNA of the CDR3: TGTGCCAGCAGTTACGACCGGGACAGCTCCTACGAGCAGTACTTC. As protein: CASSYDRDSSYEQYF.

Comment on this clonotype: A junction boundary mismatches the germline segment, possibly from a read error. The V gene is TRBV12-3 or TRBV12-4, the J gene TRBJ1-5; TRBD1 is a possible D gene (6 bases). The CDR3 covers 17 residues. CDR3 nucleotides: TGTGCCAGAAGTTTAGGGGGGGGGGAGTTGGGGTCGCAGCCCCAGCATTTT. As protein: CARSLGGGELGSQPQHF.

The rearrangement uses TRBV24-1 and TRBJ2-5; no firm D call. Germline V gene data show CDR1 as KGHDR and CDR2 as SFDVKD. The CDR3 is made up of 16 amino acids. Trimming removed 0 bases from V and 2 bases from J, with 12 bases in between. CDR3 nucleotides: TGTGCCACCAGTGATTTGCGTCCAGACACACAAGAGACCCAGTACTTC. Translated: CATSDLRPDTQETQYF.

The sample holds many counts of this clonotype. The gene calls are TRBV19 and TRBJ1-6, with 8 bases aligning to TRBD1. J was trimmed by 8 bases and V by 8 bases; bases with no gene match: 5. Looked up from germline, CDR1 is LNHDA and CDR2 is SQIVND (reference sequence). This CDR3 spans 13 amino acids. The CDR3 protein is CASGDRTDSPLHF. In nucleotides, the CDR3 is TGTGCCAGTGGGGACAGGACCGATTCACCCCTCCACTTT.

This clonotype was picked up many times. The V and J genes are TRBV27 and TRBJ1-1; D is possibly TRBD1 (6 bases). This CDR3 contains 16 residues. Germline CDR1 and CDR2: MNHEY and SMNVEV (reference sequence). Trimming removed 4 bases from V and 4 bases from J, with 19 bases in between. CDR3 bases: TGTGCCAGCAGTTCAGGACGGGGGGCTGGTAGCACTGAAGCTTTCTTT. It encodes CASSSGRGAGSTEAFF.